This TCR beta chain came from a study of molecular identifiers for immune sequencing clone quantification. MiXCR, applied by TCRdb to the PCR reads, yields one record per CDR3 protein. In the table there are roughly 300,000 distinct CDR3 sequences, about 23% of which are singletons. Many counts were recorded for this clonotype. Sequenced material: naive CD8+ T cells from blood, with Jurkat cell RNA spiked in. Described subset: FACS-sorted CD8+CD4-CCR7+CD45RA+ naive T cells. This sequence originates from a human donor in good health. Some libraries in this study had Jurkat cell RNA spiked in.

CDR3 loop: CASSPAGGYEQYF. DNA for the CDR3: TGTGCCAGTAGCCCAGCCGGGGGATACGAGCAGTACTTC. The rearrangement uses TRBV19 and TRBJ2-7; possibly TRBD2 for D (6 bases). Between the trimmed V and J ends, which lost 6 bases and 4 bases, there was a span of 13 bases. The CDR3 consists of 13 residues. Per the germline V gene, CDR1 is LNHDA and CDR2 is SQIVND (reference sequence).